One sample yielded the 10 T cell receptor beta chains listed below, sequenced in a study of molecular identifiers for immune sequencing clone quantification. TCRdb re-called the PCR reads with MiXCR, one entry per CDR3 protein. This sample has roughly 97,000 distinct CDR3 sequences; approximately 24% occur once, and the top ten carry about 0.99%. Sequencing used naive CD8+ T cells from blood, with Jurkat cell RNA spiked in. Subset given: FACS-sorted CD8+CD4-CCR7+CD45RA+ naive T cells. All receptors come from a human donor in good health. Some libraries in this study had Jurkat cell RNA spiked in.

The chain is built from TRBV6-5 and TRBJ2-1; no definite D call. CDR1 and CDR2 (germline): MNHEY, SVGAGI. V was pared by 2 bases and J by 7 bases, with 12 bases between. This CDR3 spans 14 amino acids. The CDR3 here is CASSYVGTSNEQFF. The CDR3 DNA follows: TGTGCCAGCAGTTACGTCGGAACATCGAATGAGCAGTTCTTC.

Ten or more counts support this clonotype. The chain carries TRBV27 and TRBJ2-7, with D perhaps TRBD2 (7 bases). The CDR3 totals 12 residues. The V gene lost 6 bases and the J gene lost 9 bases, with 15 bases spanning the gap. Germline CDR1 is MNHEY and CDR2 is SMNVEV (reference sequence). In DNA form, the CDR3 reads TGTGCCAGCAGCCCTACAAGGGGGGGGCAGTACTTC. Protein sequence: CASSPTRGGQYF.

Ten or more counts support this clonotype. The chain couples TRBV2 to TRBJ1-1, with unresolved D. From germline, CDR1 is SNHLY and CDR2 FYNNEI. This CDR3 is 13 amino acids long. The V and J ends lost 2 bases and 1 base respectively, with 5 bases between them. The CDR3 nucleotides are TGTGCCAGCAGTGAAAACCGGAACACTGAAGCTTTCTTT. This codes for CASSENRNTEAFF.

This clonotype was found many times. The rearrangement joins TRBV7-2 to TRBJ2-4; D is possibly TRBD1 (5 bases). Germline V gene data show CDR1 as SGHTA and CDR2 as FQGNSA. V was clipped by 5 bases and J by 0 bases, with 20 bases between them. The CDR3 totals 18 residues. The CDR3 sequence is CASSPPFDRNRAKNIQYF. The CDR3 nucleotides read TGTGCCAGCAGCCCGCCATTCGACAGAAATAGAGCCAAAAACATTCAGTACTTC.

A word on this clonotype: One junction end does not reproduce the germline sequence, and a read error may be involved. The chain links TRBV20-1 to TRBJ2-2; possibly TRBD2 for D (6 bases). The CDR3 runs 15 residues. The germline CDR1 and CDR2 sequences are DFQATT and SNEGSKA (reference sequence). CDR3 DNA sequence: TGCAGTGCTACCCCCCGCCCGCCTCCCCCCCGGGAGCGGTTTTTT. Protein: CSATPRPPPPRERFF.

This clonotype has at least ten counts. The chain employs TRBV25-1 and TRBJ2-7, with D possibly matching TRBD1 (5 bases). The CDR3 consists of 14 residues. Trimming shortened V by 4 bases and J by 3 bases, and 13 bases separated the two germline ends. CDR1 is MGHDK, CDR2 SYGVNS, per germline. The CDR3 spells CASSVQGSFYEQYF. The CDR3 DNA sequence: TGTGCCAGCAGTGTCCAGGGCTCATTCTACGAGCAGTACTTC.

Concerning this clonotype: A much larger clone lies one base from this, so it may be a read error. The CDR3: CASRGGVTQYF. The CDR3 nucleotides are TGCGCCAGCCGGGGAGGGGTTACGCAGTATTTT. The chain couples TRBV10-2 to TRBJ2-3; TRBD2 matches 7 bases. Trimming took 8 bases from V and 8 from J; bases not matched to a gene: 4. The length of the CDR3 is 11 residues. The germline gives CDR1 WSHSY, CDR2 SAAADI.

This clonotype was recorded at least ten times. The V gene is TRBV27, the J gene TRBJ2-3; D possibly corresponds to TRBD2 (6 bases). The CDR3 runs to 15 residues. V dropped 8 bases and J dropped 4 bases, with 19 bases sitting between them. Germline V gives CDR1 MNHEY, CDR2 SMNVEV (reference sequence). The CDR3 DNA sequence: TGTGCCAGCGGACTACTCGGGACTGCCGCAGATACGCAGTATTTT. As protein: CASGLLGTAADTQYF.

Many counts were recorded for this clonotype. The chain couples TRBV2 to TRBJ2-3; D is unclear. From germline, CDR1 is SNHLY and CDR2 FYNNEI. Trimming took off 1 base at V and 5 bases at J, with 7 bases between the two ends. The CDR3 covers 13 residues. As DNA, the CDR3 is TGTGCCAGCAGTGAAGGAAGTGTAGATACGCAGTATTTT. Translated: CASSEGSVDTQYF.

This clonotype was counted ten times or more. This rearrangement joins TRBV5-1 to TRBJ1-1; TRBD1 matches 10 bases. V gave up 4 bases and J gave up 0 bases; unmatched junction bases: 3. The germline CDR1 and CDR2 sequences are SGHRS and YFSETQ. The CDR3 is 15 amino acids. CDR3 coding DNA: TGCGCCAGCAGCAGGACAGGGGGGATGAACACTGAAGCTTTCTTT. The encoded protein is CASSRTGGMNTEAFF. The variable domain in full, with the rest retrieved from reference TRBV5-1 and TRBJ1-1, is KAGVTQTPRYLIKTRGQQVTLSCSPISGHRSVSWYQQTPGQGLQFLFEYFSETQRNKGNFPGRFSGRQFSNSRSEMNVSTLELGDSALYLCASSRTGGMNTEAFFGQGTRLTVV.